The rows below give T cell receptor beta chains drawn from one sample of a study of regulatory T cells in long-lasting Graves disease. One entry per CDR3 protein, called by TCRdb with MiXCR from the multiplex PCR reads. The sample holds hundreds of thousands of distinct CDR3 sequences, 15% to 20% seen once. This sample was also put to use in a study of T cells in Graves' hyperthyroidism and ophthalmopathy.

The source was peripheral blood mononuclear cells (PBMCs), collected at new diagnosis, from a patient treated with antithyroid drugs. The receptor set was obtained from a man aged 18 to 29 with Graves disease. Both conserved end residues are part of each CDR3. A D gene is named only where the DNA matches it firmly. A clone size is listed for some rows: how often the clone was seen (once, few, many), or a class if it is expanded.

j_call v_call clone_size d_call cdr3_nt cdr3_aa
TRBJ2-5 TRBV9 . . TGTGCCAGCAGCGTAGTGGCAGGATCTCAGGCCCAGTACTTC CASSVVAGSQAQYF
TRBJ2-2 TRBV19 . . TGTGCCAGTAGGGGGTGGGACACCGGGGAGCTGTTTTTT CASRGWDTGELFF
TRBJ1-2 TRBV5-1 . . TGCGCCAGCACGTGGAGAAAGGGATCCAATAAGGGCTACACCTTC CASTWRKGSNKGYTF
TRBJ2-7 TRBV5-8 many TRBD2 TGTGCCAGCAGCTTGGGCGGGAGGGCTCTAGACGAGCAGTACTTC CASSLGGRALDEQYF
TRBJ2-1 TRBV30 many . TGTGCCTGGAGGACAGGCTACAATGAGCAGTTCTTC CAWRTGYNEQFF
TRBJ2-3 TRBV6-1 few . TGTGCCAGCAGATATAGTTTGAGCACAGATACGCAGTATTTT CASRYSLSTDTQYF
TRBJ2-7 TRBV12-3/TRBV12-4 many TRBD1 TGTGCCAGCAGGGGGGACAGGGGAGGTGAGCAGTACTTC CASRGDRGGEQYF
TRBJ2-3 TRBV7-9 . TRBD2 TGTGCCAGCAGCTATTTAGCGGGAGGGGTCACAGATACGCAGTATTTT CASSYLAGGVTDTQYF
TRBJ2-1 TRBV20-1 many TRBD1 TGCAGTGCTAGTTGGCGGGACAGGAGTTACAATGAGCAGTTCTTC CSASWRDRSYNEQFF
TRBJ1-2 TRBV28 many . TGTGCCAGCAGTCCCTCAGACAGAACCTTCTATGGCTACACCTTC CASSPSDRTFYGYTF
TRBJ2-7 TRBV7-9 many TRBD2 TGTGCCAGCAGCTTAGCCGAGGGACTAGGGGGCGAGCAGTACTTC CASSLAEGLGGEQYF
TRBJ2-7 TRBV5-4 . TRBD2 TGTGCCAGCAGCCCCGGGGGGGAAGAGGGCTACGAGCAGTACTTC CASSPGGEEGYEQYF
TRBJ2-7 TRBV3-1 many TRBD1 TGTGCCAGCAGCCATAACAGGGGGTACGAGCAGTACTTC CASSHNRGYEQYF
TRBJ2-5 TRBV6-1 many . TGTGCCAGCAGTGAAACGTGGGGGCTCCAGTACTTC CASSETWGLQYF
TRBJ2-7 TRBV11-2 many . TGTGCCAGCAGCTCTGGGAGCGTTCCCGCCTACGAGCAGTACTTC CASSSGSVPAYEQYF
TRBJ2-3 TRBV11-2 many TRBD1 TGTGCCAGCAGCCCAGGGACAGGATGGGGCACAGATACGCAGTATTTT CASSPGTGWGTDTQYF
TRBJ1-2 TRBV5-6 few TRBD1 TGTGCCAGCAGCCAACTAGGACAGGGGAACTATGGCTACACCTTC CASSQLGQGNYGYTF
TRBJ2-3 TRBV10-3 few TRBD1 TGTGCCATCAGTGAGCCACTGGAGCAGGGGGCTAGAGATACGCAGTATTTT CAISEPLEQGARDTQYF
TRBJ2-1 TRBV3-1 few . TGTGCCAGCAGCCAGGCAGCGACCGAGGTGAGGAATGAGCAGTTCTTC CASSQAATEVRNEQFF
TRBJ1-1 TRBV29-1 few . TGCAGCGTTGACACACCCGGGAGGAGGGCTGAAGCTTTCTTT CSVDTPGRRAEAFF
TRBJ1-3 TRBV3-1 few . TGTGCCAGCAGCCAAGGAGGGGGCTCTGGAAACACCATATATTTT CASSQGGGSGNTIYF
TRBJ1-1 TRBV6-1 few . TGTGCCAGCACCTGGACACCAAACACTGAAGCTTTCTTT CASTWTPNTEAFF
TRBJ2-7 TRBV20-1 many TRBD1 TGCAGTGCTAGAGATCAAAGGGACAGCTACGAGCAGTACTTC CSARDQRDSYEQYF
TRBJ1-3 TRBV30 . . TGTGCCTGGAGTGTATCTGACTTTTCTGGAAACACCATATATTTT CAWSVSDFSGNTIYF
TRBJ2-7 TRBV7-2 few . TGTGCCAGCAACTTAAAAGCTAGCCCGCGCTCCTACGAGCAGTACTTC CASNLKASPRSYEQYF
TRBJ2-3 TRBV18 . . TGTGCCAGCTCACTGGGTCTTTTCAACACAGATACGCAGTATTTT CASSLGLFNTDTQYF
TRBJ1-6 TRBV7-3 . TRBD1 TGTGCCAGCAGCTCCGGACAGGGCGGTAATTCACCCCTCCACTTT CASSSGQGGNSPLHF
TRBJ2-3 TRBV6-1 many . TGTGCCAGCGGCTTTACTAGCACAGATACGCAGTATTTT CASGFTSTDTQYF
TRBJ2-4 TRBV5-1 few TRBD2 TGCGCCAGCAGCTTGGGCCTAGCGGAGACCATAGCCAAAAACATTCAGTACTTC CASSLGLAETIAKNIQYF